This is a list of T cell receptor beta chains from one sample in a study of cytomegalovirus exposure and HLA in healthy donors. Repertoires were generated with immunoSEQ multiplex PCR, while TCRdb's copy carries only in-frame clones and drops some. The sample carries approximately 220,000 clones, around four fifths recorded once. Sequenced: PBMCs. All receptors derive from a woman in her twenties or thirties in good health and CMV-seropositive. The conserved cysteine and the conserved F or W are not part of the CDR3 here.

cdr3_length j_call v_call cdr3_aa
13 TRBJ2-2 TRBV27 ASSLSSSGRRELF
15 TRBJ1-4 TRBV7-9 ASSPNQRGTGNEKLF
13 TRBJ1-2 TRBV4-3 ASSQDRITGYGYT
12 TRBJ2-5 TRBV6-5 ASSRTSAWETQY
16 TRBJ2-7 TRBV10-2 ASSEGLAGAQLPYEQY
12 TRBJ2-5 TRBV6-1 ASSEYTQRETQY
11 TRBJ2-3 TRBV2 ASSVRETDTQY
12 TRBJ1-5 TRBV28 ASGRHYSNQPQH
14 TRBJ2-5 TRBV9 ASSVAGDSGGETQY
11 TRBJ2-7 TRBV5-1 ASRRDRAYEQY
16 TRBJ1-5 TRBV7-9 ASSRTELGDRGDQPQH
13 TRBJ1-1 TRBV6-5 ASSYSRKMNTEAF
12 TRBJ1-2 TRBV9 ASSAGDRGPGYT
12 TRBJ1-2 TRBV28 ASSIIDGSYGYT
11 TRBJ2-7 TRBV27 ASKRSGGYEQY
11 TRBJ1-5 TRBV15 ATSRGVGQPQH
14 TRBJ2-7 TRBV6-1 ASSEIAAGVTYEQY